The clone carrying this T cell receptor beta chain is labeled as medium-sized. Its antigen is unidentified. This entry is derived from a study of OX40 agonist ivuxolimab in advanced cancers. Broader study findings: The study observed clonal expansion of CD4+ and CD8+ blood T cells by week 6 at 0.1 to 3.0 mg/kg.

Here immunoSEQ multiplex PCR was the method, and the copy in TCRdb shows in-frame clones only, minus some. The table shows 15,000 or so clones, with roughly 80% occurring only once. With 2 bases removed from V and 3 bases from J, the gap between germline ends came to 7 bases. CDR3 length: 13 amino acids. Germline CDR1 and CDR2: MNHEY and SMNVEV (reference sequence). The TCR sequence derives from an adult with an advanced solid tumor such as melanoma, head and neck, liver or kidney cancer. This chain connects TRBV27 to TRBJ1-2; TRBD1 might be the D (5 bases). The sequencing used CD4+ or CD8+ T cells sorted from blood, collected in a trial of the OX40 agonist ivuxolimab. CDR3 in DNA: TGTGCCAGCAGTTTAGGGGCATACTATGGCTACACCTTC. Translation gives CASSLGAYYGYTF.